Presented here are 20 T cell receptor beta chains from one specimen sequenced in a study of CD8 T cells in ankylosing spondylitis. TCRdb reanalysed the 5' RACE reads using MiXCR and keeps one entry per CDR3 protein. The table lists some 300,000 distinct CDR3 sequences, less than 25% of them singletons, with 3.5% in the top ten. Sequenced input: blood, either unsorted or a sorted T cell fraction (not recorded which). All receptors derive from a female donor with ankylosing spondylitis or in good health (not recorded which).

The chain is built from TRBV7-2 and TRBJ1-5; weak D call: TRBD1 (5 bases). This CDR3 region has 15 residues. The V gene's germline CDR1 is SGHTA and CDR2 FQGNSA. V was cut by 1 base and J by 4 bases, with 11 bases left in between. CDR3 sequence reads: CASSLGGARNQPQHF. In DNA form, the CDR3 reads TGTGCCAGCAGCTTAGGTGGGGCCAGAAATCAGCCCCAGCATTTT.

This clonotype has a handful of counts. The rearrangement uses TRBV2 and TRBJ2-3; 8 bases are shared with TRBD1. Germline assignment: CDR1 SNHLY and CDR2 FYNNEI. The CDR3 runs to 19 residues. Unmatched junction bases numbered 17, after V lost 6 bases and J lost 0 bases. The CDR3 region has the DNA TGTGCCAGCAGCGCCAGGGGGCGCACGGGAGCCCGCAGCACAGATACGCAGTATTTT. Residues: CASSARGRTGARSTDTQYF.

The genes are TRBV5-4 and TRBJ1-2, with a tentative D call TRBD1 (5 bases). Germline assignment: CDR1 SGHNT and CDR2 YYREEE (reference sequence). Trimming removed 7 bases from V and 3 bases from J, with 19 bases in between. The CDR3 is 15 residues long. The CDR3 DNA is TGTGCCAGCCTACCTAGCCCCGGGACGGACTATGGCTACACCTTC. This encodes CASLPSPGTDYGYTF.

This clonotype has more than one count but fewer than ten. The CDR3 is CASRPTSGRGNEQFF. For the CDR3, the DNA is TGTGCCAGCAGACCTACTAGCGGGAGGGGAAATGAGCAGTTCTTC. V gene TRBV12-3 or TRBV12-4 combines with J gene TRBJ2-1; 13 nucleotides align to TRBD2. The CDR3 is 15 residues long. V was clipped by 6 bases and J by 7 bases; unmatched bases: 6.

The table lists this clonotype with a few counts. The chain links TRBV20-1 to TRBJ2-1; 9 nucleotides align to TRBD2. This CDR3 has 13 amino acids. Germline V CDR1 and CDR2: DFQATT, SNEGSKA (reference sequence). The ends lost 3 bases at V and 8 bases at J; junction bases unmatched: 5. CDR3 amino acids: CSARLAGRDEQFF. Written as DNA, the CDR3 is TGCAGTGCTAGGCTAGCGGGAAGAGATGAGCAGTTCTTC.

This clonotype appeared a few times. The chain joins TRBV20-1 to TRBJ1-4; D remains unclear. The length of the CDR3 is 11 residues. The germline CDR1 and CDR2 sequences are DFQATT and SNEGSKA (reference sequence). This CDR3 reads CGIPTGEKLFF. CDR3 in DNA: TGCGGAATTCCGACCGGTGAAAAACTGTTTTTT.

The V call is TRBV7-6, the J call TRBJ2-7; a possible D gene is TRBD1 (5 bases). This CDR3 comprises 14 residues. Trimming shortened V by 2 bases and J by 2 bases, and 10 bases separated the two germline ends. Germline CDR1 reads SGHVS; CDR2 reads FNYEAQ. The DNA of the CDR3 is TGTGCCAGCAGCTTAAGGGGCAGGACCTACGAGCAGTACTTC. This encodes CASSLRGRTYEQYF. Looking up the rest from reference TRBV7-6 and TRBJ2-7 gives the full variable domain: GAGVSQSPRYKVTKRGQDVALRCDPISGHVSLYWYRQALGQGPEFLTYFNYEAQQDKSGLPNDRFSAERPEGSISTLTIQRTEQRDSAMYRCASSLRGRTYEQYFGPGTRLTVT.

With respect to this clonotype: The conserved phenylalanine or tryptophan normally closing the CDR3 is absent here, so this likely arose from a read error. This chain uses TRBV29-1 with TRBJ2-5; no reliable D call. The germline V gene encodes CDR1 SQVTM and CDR2 ANQGSEA. V lost 4 bases and J lost 1, with 10 bases in between. The CDR3 covers 13 residues. The CDR3 nucleotides are TGCAGCGTTGCATCAGGCGGCCAAGAGACCCAGTACCTC. Translation: CSVASGGQETQYL.

The chain has TRBV6-5 and TRBJ2-1, with 13 bases matching TRBD2. The CDR3 runs 16 residues. The germline V gene encodes CDR1 MNHEY and CDR2 SVGAGI. V lost 6 bases and J lost 9; bases outside the gene matches: 11. The CDR3: CASRYRGTSGVGEQFF. The DNA of the CDR3 is TGTGCCAGCAGGTACAGGGGGACTAGCGGGGTTGGTGAGCAGTTCTTC.

This clonotype was seen more than once but under ten times. The chain joins TRBV5-1 to TRBJ2-5, with 8 bases that match TRBD2. The J segment lost 4 bases and the V segment lost 4 bases, leaving 6 bases of the junction unmatched. Germline values: CDR1 SGHRS, CDR2 YFSETQ. This CDR3 comprises 14 residues. CDR3 sequence reads: CASSVGLGLETQYF. The CDR3 nucleotides are TGCGCCAGCAGCGTGGGACTAGGATTAGAGACCCAGTACTTC.

The chain has TRBV11-3 and TRBJ2-7, with TRBD2 as a possible D gene (7 bases). Germline CDR1 and CDR2: SGHNT and YENEEA. The V end was cut by 5 bases, the J end by 9 bases, with 17 bases between. The CDR3 is made up of 13 amino acids. This CDR3 is CASSPPSGGVQYF. The CDR3 coding sequence is TGTGCCAGCAGCCCCCCGTCGGGGGGCGTGCAGTACTTC. The full variable domain, in which reference TRBV11-3 and TRBJ2-7 provide the parts outside the CDR3, is EAGVVQSPRYKIIEKKQPVAFWCNPISGHNTLYWYLQNLGQGPELLIRYENEEAVDDSQLPKDRFSAERLKGVDSTLKIQPAELGDSAVYLCASSPPSGGVQYFGPGTRLTVT.

A note on this clonotype: An end of the junction differs from the germline gene, which may be a read error. This chain uses TRBV6-5 with TRBJ2-5; D is possibly TRBD1 (5 bases). Germline loops: CDR1 MNHEY, CDR2 SVGAGI. This CDR3 has 11 residues. CDR3 nucleotides: TGTGCCAGCAAAAGGGGTGAGACCCTGTACTTC. It is translated as CASKRGETLYF.

The rearrangement uses TRBV27 and TRBJ1-1; TRBD1 aligns across 7 bases. The ends lost 6 bases at V and 2 bases at J; junction bases unmatched: 6. Germline V gives CDR1 MNHEY, CDR2 SMNVEV (reference sequence). The CDR3 has 14 residues. As DNA, the CDR3 is TGTGCCAGCAGACACCGGGACAGAAACACTGAAGCTTTCTTT. Protein: CASRHRDRNTEAFF.

This chain links TRBV11-1 with TRBJ1-1, with TRBD1 as a possible D gene (5 bases). The V end lost 0 bases, the J end lost 1 base, and 12 bases lay between the germline ends. This CDR3 contains 16 residues. Germline V gene sequence: CDR1 SGHAT, CDR2 FQDESV (reference sequence). The CDR3 region is CASSLARGTGNTEAFF. The CDR3 DNA is TGTGCCAGCAGCTTAGCCAGAGGGACGGGGAACACTGAAGCTTTCTTT.

This clonotype was counted a single time. CDR3 region: CASSPRGAGGNTIYF. DNA for the CDR3: TGTGCCAGCTCACCGCGAGGGGCAGGCGGAAACACCATATATTTT. The rearrangement uses TRBV18 and TRBJ1-3, with D perhaps matching TRBD1 (5 bases). This CDR3 is 15 amino acids long. From germline, CDR1 is KGHSH and CDR2 LQKENI. V dropped 3 bases and J dropped 4 bases, with 13 bases sitting between them.

This rearrangement joins TRBV6-1 to TRBJ2-7; 10 bases map to TRBD1. This CDR3 is built from 14 residues. Germline V gives CDR1 MNHNS, CDR2 SASEGT. The V gene end was trimmed by 6 bases and the J gene end by 3 bases; junction bases not matched to a gene: 5. The CDR3 DNA sequence: TGTGCCAGCAGCCGGACAGGGGGAGTCTACGAGCAGTACTTC. It yields the protein CASSRTGGVYEQYF.

This chain links TRBV20-1 with TRBJ2-3; D not resolved. There are 14 residues in the CDR3. V was trimmed by 4 bases and J by 0 bases, leaving 11 bases between them. The V gene's germline CDR1 is DFQATT and CDR2 SNEGSKA (reference sequence). In nucleotides, the CDR3 is TGCAGTGCTACTTACATGATTAGCACAGATACGCAGTATTTT. Amino acids: CSATYMISTDTQYF.

This clonotype was found many times. The chain carries TRBV20-1 and TRBJ1-1; possible D gene TRBD1, 6 bases. The germline V and J ends were trimmed by 1 base and 0 bases, with 12 bases remaining between them. Per germline, CDR1 DFQATT and CDR2 SNEGSKA (reference sequence). The CDR3 totals 15 residues. CDR3 sequence reads: CSARVEGHLNTEAFF. CDR3 DNA sequence: TGCAGTGCTAGAGTTGAGGGACATTTGAACACTGAAGCTTTCTTT.

The chain recombines TRBV28 with TRBJ1-2, with 8 bases fitting TRBD1. The CDR3 covers 15 residues. Germline V gives CDR1 MDHEN, CDR2 SYDVKM. Losses at the gene ends were 5 bases for V and 2 bases for J; bases not matched to a gene: 7. The CDR3 DNA sequence: TGTGCCAGCAGTCTCCGGACAGGGCCGAACTATGGCTACACCTTC. Translation: CASSLRTGPNYGYTF.

In this sample, this clonotype turned up many times. The chain couples TRBV12-3 or TRBV12-4 to TRBJ2-7; D ambiguous. With 1 base removed from V and 3 bases from J, the gap between germline ends came to 7 bases. The CDR3 runs to 13 residues. The CDR3 region is CASSLESNYEQYF. DNA of the CDR3: TGTGCCAGCAGTTTAGAAAGTAACTACGAGCAGTACTTC.